A selection of T cell receptor beta chains follows, all from one sample in a study of shared clonotypes between healthy human individuals. Sequencing was performed with immunoSEQ multiplex PCR; in TCRdb, only in-frame clones are kept and a portion is missing. The table has about 680,000 clones, around 90% seen once. The sample comprised naive CD8+ T cells sorted from blood. The origin of the receptors is a man aged 25 to 40 in good health. Both conserved end residues are part of each CDR3. The D gene is left open where the match is weak. Not every row has a clone size; where given, it reads once, few, many or a size class.

cdr3_aa: CASSEWRSSGNTIYF; cdr3_nt: TGTGCCAGCAGTGAATGGAGGAGCTCTGGAAACACCATATATTTT; v_call: TRBV6-1; d_call: .; clone_size: once; j_call: TRBJ1-3
cdr3_aa: CAINDGDFSTDTQYF; cdr3_nt: TGTGCCATTAATGACGGAGACTTTAGCACAGATACGCAGTATTTT; v_call: TRBV10-3; d_call: .; clone_size: .; j_call: TRBJ2-3
cdr3_aa: CASSLTGASNEKLFF; cdr3_nt: TGTGCCAGCAGCTTAACTGGGGCATCTAATGAAAAACTGTTTTTT; v_call: TRBV7-9; d_call: .; clone_size: .; j_call: TRBJ1-4
cdr3_aa: CASSSTGSSTNEKLFF; cdr3_nt: TGTGCCAGCAGCTCAACAGGGAGTTCAACTAATGAAAAACTGTTTTTT; v_call: TRBV7-9; d_call: .; clone_size: once; j_call: TRBJ1-4
cdr3_aa: CSVVAGESYNEQFF; cdr3_nt: TGCAGCGTCGTAGCGGGAGAGTCCTACAATGAGCAGTTCTTC; v_call: TRBV29-1; d_call: TRBD2; clone_size: .; j_call: TRBJ2-1
cdr3_aa: CASSLVGDGPNLRKNIQYF; cdr3_nt: TGTGCCAGCAGCTTAGTAGGTGATGGGCCAAACCTCCGGAAAAACATTCAGTACTTC; v_call: TRBV7-9; d_call: .; clone_size: .; j_call: TRBJ2-4
cdr3_aa: CASREGNTEAFF; cdr3_nt: TGTGCCAGTAGGGAGGGGAACACTGAAGCTTTCTTT; v_call: TRBV19; d_call: .; clone_size: .; j_call: TRBJ1-1
cdr3_aa: CASSLGGQGITDTQYF; cdr3_nt: TGTGCCAGCAGTTTAGGTGGACAGGGGATCACAGATACGCAGTATTTT; v_call: TRBV28; d_call: TRBD1; clone_size: .; j_call: TRBJ2-3
cdr3_aa: CARSLGEPVFYNEQFF; cdr3_nt: TGTGCCAGAAGCTTGGGCGAACCCGTTTTCTACAATGAGCAGTTCTTC; v_call: TRBV5-3; d_call: .; clone_size: .; j_call: TRBJ2-1
cdr3_aa: CASSGGSGTYASTDTQYF; cdr3_nt: TGTGCCAGCAGTGGGGGCTCCGGGACATATGCTAGCACAGATACGCAGTATTTT; v_call: TRBV6-1; d_call: .; clone_size: .; j_call: TRBJ2-3
cdr3_aa: CASSLGWGENTEAFF; cdr3_nt: TGCGCCAGCAGCTTGGGTTGGGGGGAGAACACTGAAGCTTTCTTT; v_call: TRBV5-1; d_call: .; clone_size: .; j_call: TRBJ1-1
cdr3_aa: CASSEADRGNQPQHF; cdr3_nt: TGTGCCAGCAGTGAAGCGGACAGAGGCAATCAGCCCCAGCATTTT; v_call: TRBV6-1; d_call: .; clone_size: .; j_call: TRBJ1-5
cdr3_aa: CASSQDPRGDTEAFF; cdr3_nt: TGCGCCAGCAGCCAAGATCCTAGGGGGGACACTGAAGCTTTCTTT; v_call: TRBV4-1; d_call: .; clone_size: .; j_call: TRBJ1-1
cdr3_aa: CASSLLWNGLADSGANVLTF; cdr3_nt: TGTGCCAGCAGCCTCCTGTGGAACGGACTAGCGGACTCTGGGGCCAACGTCCTGACTTTC; v_call: TRBV4-2; d_call: TRBD2; clone_size: .; j_call: TRBJ2-6
cdr3_aa: CASTKIGTNYGYTF; cdr3_nt: TGTGCCAGCACCAAAATCGGAACTAACTATGGCTACACCTTC; v_call: TRBV6-1; d_call: .; clone_size: .; j_call: TRBJ1-2
cdr3_aa: CASSVRTSSYNEQFF; cdr3_nt: TGTGCCAGCAGTGTCCGGACAAGCTCCTACAATGAGCAGTTCTTC; v_call: TRBV6-1; d_call: .; clone_size: .; j_call: TRBJ2-1
cdr3_aa: CASSVGQGRTEAFF; cdr3_nt: TGCGCCAGCAGCGTGGGACAGGGAAGGACTGAAGCTTTCTTT; v_call: TRBV5-1; d_call: TRBD1; clone_size: once; j_call: TRBJ1-1
cdr3_aa: CASSPVRGDYGYTF; cdr3_nt: TGTGCCAGCAGCCCTGTGCGGGGCGACTATGGCTACACCTTC; v_call: TRBV7-8; d_call: .; clone_size: .; j_call: TRBJ1-2
cdr3_aa: CASRTGGGGELFF; cdr3_nt: TGTGCCAGCAGGACAGGGGGGGGCGGGGAGCTGTTTTTT; v_call: TRBV7-9; d_call: TRBD1; clone_size: once; j_call: TRBJ2-2
cdr3_aa: CSALTGTSGRAYEQYF; cdr3_nt: TGCAGCGCCCTCACCGGGACTAGCGGGAGGGCCTACGAGCAGTACTTC; v_call: TRBV29-1; d_call: TRBD2; clone_size: .; j_call: TRBJ2-7
cdr3_aa: CASSLFGEQETQYF; cdr3_nt: TGCGCCAGCAGCTTGTTTGGGGAACAAGAGACCCAGTACTTC; v_call: TRBV5-1; d_call: .; clone_size: .; j_call: TRBJ2-5
cdr3_aa: CASSQLDRVPYNEQFF; cdr3_nt: TGCGCCAGCAGCCAACTGGACAGGGTCCCCTACAATGAGCAGTTCTTC; v_call: TRBV4-1; d_call: TRBD1; clone_size: .; j_call: TRBJ2-1
cdr3_aa: CASSLLQRGDQETQYF; cdr3_nt: TGTGCCAGCAGCTTGCTGCAGCGGGGAGATCAAGAGACCCAGTACTTC; v_call: TRBV5-8; d_call: TRBD2; clone_size: .; j_call: TRBJ2-5
cdr3_aa: CASSYSKAEEQYF; cdr3_nt: TGTGCCAGCAGTTACTCGAAGGCTGAAGAGCAGTACTTC; v_call: TRBV6-5; d_call: .; clone_size: .; j_call: TRBJ2-7
cdr3_aa: CASSLSPAGSSYEQYF; cdr3_nt: TGTGCCAGCAGTTTATCCCCGGCAGGGAGTAGCTACGAGCAGTACTTC; v_call: TRBV28; d_call: .; clone_size: .; j_call: TRBJ2-7
cdr3_aa: CSVGRAINEQFF; cdr3_nt: TGCAGCGTTGGCAGGGCGATCAATGAGCAGTTCTTC; v_call: TRBV29-1; d_call: .; clone_size: .; j_call: TRBJ2-1
cdr3_aa: CASSSWDRDSNQPQHF; cdr3_nt: TGTGCCAGTAGTTCTTGGGACAGGGATAGCAATCAGCCCCAGCATTTT; v_call: TRBV19; d_call: TRBD1; clone_size: once; j_call: TRBJ1-5
cdr3_aa: CASSPFSQLADLTGELFF; cdr3_nt: TGTGCCAGCAGCCCTTTCTCCCAACTAGCGGATCTCACCGGGGAGCTGTTTTTT; v_call: TRBV7-9; d_call: TRBD2; clone_size: .; j_call: TRBJ2-2
cdr3_aa: CASSLGVGLDEQYF; cdr3_nt: TGTGCCAGCAGCTTGGGTGTGGGTTTGGACGAGCAGTACTTC; v_call: TRBV5-8; d_call: .; clone_size: .; j_call: TRBJ2-7
cdr3_aa: CASSIFTRETYEQYF; cdr3_nt: TGTGCCAGCAGTATATTTACACGGGAGACCTACGAGCAGTACTTC; v_call: TRBV14; d_call: .; clone_size: .; j_call: TRBJ2-7
cdr3_aa: CASSLASRPYEQYF; cdr3_nt: TGTGCCAGCAGCTTGGCTAGCAGGCCCTACGAGCAGTACTTC; v_call: TRBV5-4; d_call: .; clone_size: .; j_call: TRBJ2-7
cdr3_aa: CASSLRRASYEQYF; cdr3_nt: TGTGCCAGCAGTTTAAGGCGGGCCTCCTACGAGCAGTACTTC; v_call: TRBV28; d_call: .; clone_size: .; j_call: TRBJ2-7
cdr3_aa: CASSPATAAHTDTQYF; cdr3_nt: TGTGCCAGCAGCCCCGCCACGGCCGCCCACACAGATACGCAGTATTTT; v_call: TRBV7-8; d_call: .; clone_size: many; j_call: TRBJ2-3
cdr3_aa: CASRDQGRAGNTIYF; cdr3_nt: TGTGCCAGCAGGGATCAGGGACGAGCTGGAAACACCATATATTTT; v_call: TRBV27; d_call: .; clone_size: many; j_call: TRBJ1-3
cdr3_aa: CASSPPGLEAFF; cdr3_nt: TGTGCCAGCAGCCCGCCGGGCCTAGAAGCTTTCTTT; v_call: TRBV7-9; d_call: .; clone_size: .; j_call: TRBJ1-1
cdr3_aa: CASGFGAGTENTEAFF; cdr3_nt: TGTGCTAGTGGTTTCGGAGCCGGGACAGAGAACACTGAAGCTTTCTTT; v_call: TRBV12-5; d_call: TRBD1; clone_size: .; j_call: TRBJ1-1
cdr3_aa: CASSPPRDGIYNEQFF; cdr3_nt: TGTGCCAGCAGCCCCCCCAGGGACGGTATCTACAATGAGCAGTTCTTC; v_call: TRBV7-8; d_call: .; clone_size: .; j_call: TRBJ2-1
cdr3_aa: CASSFPRGRETQYF; cdr3_nt: TGTGCCAGCAGTTTTCCTAGGGGCAGAGAGACCCAGTACTTC; v_call: TRBV28; d_call: .; clone_size: .; j_call: TRBJ2-5
cdr3_aa: CSVVREGAYEQYF; cdr3_nt: TGCAGCGTTGTGCGGGAGGGTGCTTACGAGCAGTACTTC; v_call: TRBV29-1; d_call: TRBD2; clone_size: .; j_call: TRBJ2-7
cdr3_aa: CASSETSGRIAYEQYF; cdr3_nt: TGCGCCAGCAGTGAAACTAGCGGGAGGATCGCCTACGAGCAGTACTTC; v_call: TRBV10-2; d_call: TRBD2; clone_size: many; j_call: TRBJ2-7
cdr3_aa: CASSPLDSSNQPQHF; cdr3_nt: TGTGCCAGCAGTCCATTGGACAGCAGCAATCAGCCCCAGCATTTT; v_call: TRBV28; d_call: .; clone_size: .; j_call: TRBJ1-5
cdr3_aa: CASSRNRDNEQFF; cdr3_nt: TGTGCCAGCAGTAGGAACCGGGACAATGAGCAGTTCTTC; v_call: TRBV2; d_call: .; clone_size: .; j_call: TRBJ2-1
cdr3_aa: CASSPDRTDTQYF; cdr3_nt: TGTGCCAGCAGTCCAGACAGAACAGATACGCAGTATTTT; v_call: TRBV27; d_call: .; clone_size: .; j_call: TRBJ2-3
cdr3_aa: CASSLVASGYTDTQYF; cdr3_nt: TGTGCCAGCAGCTTAGTGGCTAGCGGGTACACAGATACGCAGTATTTT; v_call: TRBV11-2; d_call: TRBD2; clone_size: .; j_call: TRBJ2-3
cdr3_aa: CAIEDGSYNEQFF; cdr3_nt: TGTGCCATTGAGGACGGGTCCTACAATGAGCAGTTCTTC; v_call: TRBV10-3; d_call: .; clone_size: once; j_call: TRBJ2-1
cdr3_aa: CASSDELAVTGELFF; cdr3_nt: TGCGCCAGCAGTGACGAGCTAGCGGTAACCGGGGAGCTGTTTTTT; v_call: TRBV10-1; d_call: TRBD2; clone_size: .; j_call: TRBJ2-2
cdr3_aa: CASSLGTDRGRNEKLFF; cdr3_nt: TGTGCCAGCAGTTTAGGGACTGACAGGGGGCGGAATGAAAAACTGTTTTTT; v_call: TRBV28; d_call: TRBD1; clone_size: .; j_call: TRBJ1-4
cdr3_aa: CSVEETTNEQYF; cdr3_nt: TGCAGCGTTGAAGAAACAACAAACGAGCAGTACTTC; v_call: TRBV29-1; d_call: .; clone_size: .; j_call: TRBJ2-7
cdr3_aa: CASSTALGYEQYF; cdr3_nt: TGTGCCAGCAGTACCGCCCTGGGCTACGAGCAGTACTTC; v_call: TRBV27; d_call: .; clone_size: few; j_call: TRBJ2-7
cdr3_aa: CASSFIREKETQYF; cdr3_nt: TGTGCCAGCAGCTTTATTCGGGAGAAAGAGACCCAGTACTTC; v_call: TRBV13; d_call: .; clone_size: .; j_call: TRBJ2-5
cdr3_aa: CAWSGGAGTGELFF; cdr3_nt: TGTGCCTGGAGTGGCGGGGCGGGCACCGGGGAGCTGTTTTTT; v_call: TRBV30; d_call: .; clone_size: .; j_call: TRBJ2-2
cdr3_aa: CASSLVGLAPHNEQFF; cdr3_nt: TGTGCCAGCAGCTTGGTCGGACTAGCACCCCACAATGAGCAGTTCTTC; v_call: TRBV5-6; d_call: TRBD2; clone_size: .; j_call: TRBJ2-1
cdr3_aa: CASRAASGSPSFTDTQYF; cdr3_nt: TGTGCCAGCAGGGCAGCTAGCGGGAGCCCTTCTTTCACAGATACGCAGTATTTT; v_call: TRBV9; d_call: TRBD2; clone_size: .; j_call: TRBJ2-3
cdr3_aa: CASSSDPTSQNEKLFF; cdr3_nt: TGTGCCAGCAGTTCCGACCCCACTTCCCAGAATGAAAAACTGTTTTTT; v_call: TRBV6-5; d_call: .; clone_size: .; j_call: TRBJ1-4
cdr3_aa: CASSNFQGSNTEAFF; cdr3_nt: TGTGCCAGCAGCAATTTTCAGGGGTCCAACACTGAAGCTTTCTTT; v_call: TRBV7-8; d_call: .; clone_size: .; j_call: TRBJ1-1
cdr3_aa: CASSLQDSYEQYF; cdr3_nt: TGTGCCAGTAGTCTACAGGACTCCTACGAGCAGTACTTC; v_call: TRBV19; d_call: .; clone_size: .; j_call: TRBJ2-7
cdr3_aa: CASSYFAGSTDTQYF; cdr3_nt: TGTGCCAGCAGTTACTTCGCGGGAAGCACAGATACGCAGTATTTT; v_call: TRBV6-6; d_call: .; clone_size: .; j_call: TRBJ2-3